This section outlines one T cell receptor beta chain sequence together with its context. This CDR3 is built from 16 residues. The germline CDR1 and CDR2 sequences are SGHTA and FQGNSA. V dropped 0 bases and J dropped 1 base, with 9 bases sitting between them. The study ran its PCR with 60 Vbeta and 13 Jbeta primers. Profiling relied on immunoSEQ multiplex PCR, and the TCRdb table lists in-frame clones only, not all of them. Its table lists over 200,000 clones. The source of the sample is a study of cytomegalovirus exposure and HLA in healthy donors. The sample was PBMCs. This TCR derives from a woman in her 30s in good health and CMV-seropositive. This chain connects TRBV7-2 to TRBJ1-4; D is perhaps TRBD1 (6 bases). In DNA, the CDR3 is TGTGCCAGCAGCTTAGCAGGCAGGGGAACTAATGAAAAACTGTTTTTT. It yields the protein CASSLAGRGTNEKLFF.